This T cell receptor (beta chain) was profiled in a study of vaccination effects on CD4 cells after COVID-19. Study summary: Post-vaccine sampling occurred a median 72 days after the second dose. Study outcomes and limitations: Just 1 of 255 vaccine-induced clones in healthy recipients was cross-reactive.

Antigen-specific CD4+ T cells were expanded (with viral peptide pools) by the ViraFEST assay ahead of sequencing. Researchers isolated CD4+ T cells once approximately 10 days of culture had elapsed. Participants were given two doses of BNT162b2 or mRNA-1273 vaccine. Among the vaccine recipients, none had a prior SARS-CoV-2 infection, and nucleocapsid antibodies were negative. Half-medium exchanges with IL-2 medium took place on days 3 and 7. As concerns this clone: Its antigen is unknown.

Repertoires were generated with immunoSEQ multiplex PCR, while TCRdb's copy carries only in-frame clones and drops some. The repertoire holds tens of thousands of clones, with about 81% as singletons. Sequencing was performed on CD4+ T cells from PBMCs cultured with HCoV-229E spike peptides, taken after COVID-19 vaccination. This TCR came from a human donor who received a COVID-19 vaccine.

The CDR3 DNA reads as TGTGCCAGCAGCTCCCTAGGGTTCCCGAACACCGGGGAGCTGTTTTTT. Translated, it gives CASSSLGFPNTGELFF. The rearrangement joins TRBV5-6 to TRBJ2-2; unclear D gene. Trimming pared 3 bases from V and 0 bases from J, leaving 12 bases between. The V gene's germline CDR1 is SGHDT and CDR2 YYEEEE. CDR3 size: 16 residues.